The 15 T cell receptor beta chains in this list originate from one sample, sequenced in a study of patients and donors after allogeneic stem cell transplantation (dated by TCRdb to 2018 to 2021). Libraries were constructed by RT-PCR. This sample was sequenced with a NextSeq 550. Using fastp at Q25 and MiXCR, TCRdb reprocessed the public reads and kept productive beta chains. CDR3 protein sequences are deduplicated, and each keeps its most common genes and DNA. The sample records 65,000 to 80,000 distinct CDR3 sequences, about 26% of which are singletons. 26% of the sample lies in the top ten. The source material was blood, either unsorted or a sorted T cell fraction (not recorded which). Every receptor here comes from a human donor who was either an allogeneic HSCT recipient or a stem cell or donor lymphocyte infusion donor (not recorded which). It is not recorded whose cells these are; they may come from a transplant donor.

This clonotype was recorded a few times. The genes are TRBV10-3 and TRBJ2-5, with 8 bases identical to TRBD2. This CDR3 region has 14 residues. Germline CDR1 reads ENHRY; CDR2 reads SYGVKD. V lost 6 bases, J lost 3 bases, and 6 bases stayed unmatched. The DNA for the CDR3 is TGTGCCATCAGACCAGCGGGAGAAAAAGAGACCCAGTACTTC. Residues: CAIRPAGEKETQYF.

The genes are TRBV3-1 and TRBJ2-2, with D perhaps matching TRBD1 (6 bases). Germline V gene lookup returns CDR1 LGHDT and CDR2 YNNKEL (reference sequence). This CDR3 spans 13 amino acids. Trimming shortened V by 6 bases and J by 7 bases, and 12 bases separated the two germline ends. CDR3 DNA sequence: TGTGCCAGCAGTCGACAGGTATACGGGGAGCTGTTTTTT. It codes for CASSRQVYGELFF. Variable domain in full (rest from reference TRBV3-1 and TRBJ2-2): DTAVSQTPKYLVTQMGNDKSIKCEQNLGHDTMYWYKQDSKKFLKIMFSYNNKELIINETVPNRFSPKSPDKAHLNLHINSLELGDSAVYFCASSRQVYGELFFGEGSRLTVL.

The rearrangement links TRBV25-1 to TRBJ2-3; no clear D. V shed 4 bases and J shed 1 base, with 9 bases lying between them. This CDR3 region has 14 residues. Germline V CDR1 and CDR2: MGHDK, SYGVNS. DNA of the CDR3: TGTGCCAGCAGTGCTATGTTGGGCACAGATACGCAGTATTTT. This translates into CASSAMLGTDTQYF.

The CDR3 DNA follows: TGTGCCAGCACCTTAGGACAGGTCGTCACCGGGGAGCTGTTTTTT. Protein product: CASTLGQVVTGELFF. The chain carries TRBV9 and TRBJ2-2; 7 bases agree with TRBD1. V gave up 6 bases and J gave up 4 bases; unmatched junction bases: 9. Germline V lookup: CDR1 SGDLS, CDR2 YYNGEE. The CDR3 loop spans 15 amino acids.

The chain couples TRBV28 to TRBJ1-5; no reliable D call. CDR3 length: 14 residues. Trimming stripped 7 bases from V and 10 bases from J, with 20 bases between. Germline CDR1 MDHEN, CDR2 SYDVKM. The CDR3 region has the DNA TGTGCCAGCAATTACGACGATGGAAGTTTACCCCAGCATTTT. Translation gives CASNYDDGSLPQHF.

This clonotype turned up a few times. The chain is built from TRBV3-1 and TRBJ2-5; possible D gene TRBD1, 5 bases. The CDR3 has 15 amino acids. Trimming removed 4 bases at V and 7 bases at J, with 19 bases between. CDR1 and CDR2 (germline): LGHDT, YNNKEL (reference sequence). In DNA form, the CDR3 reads TGTGCCAGCAGCCGATGGCTACAGGCCCTTGGGACCCAGTACTTC. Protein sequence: CASSRWLQALGTQYF.

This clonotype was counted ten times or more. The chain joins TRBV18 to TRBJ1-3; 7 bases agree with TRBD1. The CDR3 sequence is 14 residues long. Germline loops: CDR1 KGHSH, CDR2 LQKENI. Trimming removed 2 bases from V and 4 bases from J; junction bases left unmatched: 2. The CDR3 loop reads CASSPWDSGNTIYF. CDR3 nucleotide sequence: TGTGCCAGCTCACCATGGGACAGCGGAAACACCATATATTTT.

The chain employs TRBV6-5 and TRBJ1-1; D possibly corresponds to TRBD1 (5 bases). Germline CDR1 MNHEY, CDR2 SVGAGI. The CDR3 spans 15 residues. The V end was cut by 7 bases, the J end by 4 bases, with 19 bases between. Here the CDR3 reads CASTPLGGNGTEAFF. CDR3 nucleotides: TGTGCCAGCACCCCATTGGGGGGGAACGGCACTGAAGCTTTCTTT.

The CDR3 nucleotides read TGTGCCAGCAGTGTCCCCTCTGGGGCCAACGTCCTGACTTTC. Protein sequence: CASSVPSGANVLTF. The chain links TRBV12-3 or TRBV12-4 to TRBJ2-6; D is unclear. The length of the CDR3 is 14 residues. V was cut by 5 bases and J by 0 bases, with 5 bases left in between.

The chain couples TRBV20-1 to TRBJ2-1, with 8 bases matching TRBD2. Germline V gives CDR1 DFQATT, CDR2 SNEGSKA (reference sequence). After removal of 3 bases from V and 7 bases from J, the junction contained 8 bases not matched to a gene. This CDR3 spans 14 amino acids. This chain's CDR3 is CSASGGGRGNEQFF. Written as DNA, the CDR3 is TGCAGTGCTAGTGGCGGGGGGAGGGGTAATGAGCAGTTCTTC.

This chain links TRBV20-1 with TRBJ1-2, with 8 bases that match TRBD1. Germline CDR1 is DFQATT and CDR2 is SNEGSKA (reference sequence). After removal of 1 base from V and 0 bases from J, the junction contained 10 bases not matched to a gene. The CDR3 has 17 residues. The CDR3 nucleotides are TGCAGTGCTAGAGGGGGACAGGATAAGCCCCCTAACTATGGCTACACCTTC. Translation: CSARGGQDKPPNYGYTF.

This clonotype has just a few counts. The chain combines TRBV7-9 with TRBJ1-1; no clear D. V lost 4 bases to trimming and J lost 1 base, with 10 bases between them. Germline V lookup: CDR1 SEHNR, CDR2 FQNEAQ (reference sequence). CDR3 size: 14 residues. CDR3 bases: TGTGCCAGCAGCTCGACGGCCCAGAACACTGAAGCTTTCTTT. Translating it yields CASSSTAQNTEAFF.

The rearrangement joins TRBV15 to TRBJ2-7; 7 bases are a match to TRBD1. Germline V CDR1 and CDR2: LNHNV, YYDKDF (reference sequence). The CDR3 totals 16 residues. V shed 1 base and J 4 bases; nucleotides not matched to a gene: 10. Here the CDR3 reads CATSRGRQGPPYEQYF. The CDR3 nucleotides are TGTGCCACCAGCAGAGGACGACAGGGTCCCCCGTACGAGCAGTACTTC. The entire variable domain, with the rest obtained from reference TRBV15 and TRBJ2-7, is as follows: DAMVIQNPRYQVTQFGKPVTLSCSQTLNHNVMYWYQQKSSQAPKLLFHYYDKDFNNEADTPDNFQSRRPNTSFCFLDIRSPGLGDTAMYLCATSRGRQGPPYEQYFGPGTRLTVT.

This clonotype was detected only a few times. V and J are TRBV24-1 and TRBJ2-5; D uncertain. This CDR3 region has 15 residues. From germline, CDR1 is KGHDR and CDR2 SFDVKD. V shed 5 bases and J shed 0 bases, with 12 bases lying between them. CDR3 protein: CATSARTFYQETQYF. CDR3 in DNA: TGTGCCACCAGTGCCCGGACCTTTTACCAAGAGACCCAGTACTTC.

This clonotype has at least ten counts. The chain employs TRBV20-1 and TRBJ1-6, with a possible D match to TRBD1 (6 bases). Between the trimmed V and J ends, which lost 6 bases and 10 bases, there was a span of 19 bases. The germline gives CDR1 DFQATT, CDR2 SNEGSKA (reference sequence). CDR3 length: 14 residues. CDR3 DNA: TGCAGTGCCAACAGGGAGGGTGTAGGATCACCCCTCCACTTT. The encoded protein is CSANREGVGSPLHF.